The 2 T cell receptor beta chains presented below share a single source sample, sequenced in a study of blood T cells in healthy people across ages. A second roughly 7 to 11 cycle PCR used barcoded and J-beta primers. TCRdb fed the 5' RACE reads into MiXCR, producing one record per CDR3 protein. Here the sample spans 1,300,000 or so distinct CDR3 sequences, 59% being singletons. The sample taken for sequencing was blood. The receptors shown here come from a man younger than 35 in good health.

Here the CDR3 DNA reads TGCAGTGCTAGAGATCGGGAGCGGGTGTCATCCTACAATGAGCAGTTCTTC. Residues: CSARDRERVSSYNEQFF. The V gene is TRBV20-1, the J gene TRBJ2-1; D possibly corresponds to TRBD2 (6 bases). CDR3 size: 17 residues. Germline CDR1 is DFQATT and CDR2 is SNEGSKA (reference sequence). Trimming removed 0 bases from V and 1 base from J, with 16 bases in between.

This clonotype showed up just once. The chain couples TRBV4-1 to TRBJ2-1; maybe TRBD1 (5 bases). This CDR3 has 17 amino acids. CDR1 is MGHRA, CDR2 YSYEKL, per germline. V lost 4 bases and J 2 bases, leaving 18 bases between the germline ends. The CDR3: CASSLPSGAVTYNEQFF. The CDR3 DNA is TGCGCCAGCAGCCTACCGAGTGGGGCCGTCACCTACAATGAGCAGTTCTTC.